The clone carrying this T cell receptor (beta chain) occurred a few times. These data come from a study of identical twins. The CDR3 is made up of 13 amino acids. The germline CDR1 and CDR2 sequences are LGHDT and YNNKEL (reference sequence). V lost 2 bases and J lost 4, with 6 bases in between. TCRdb independently ran MiXCR on the 5' RACE reads; one entry per CDR3 protein. The data contain approximately 240,000 distinct CDR3 sequences, around 15% of them seen just once; the ten biggest clones take up 8.5% to 10%. The sequence was collected from a woman between 18 and 29 years old in good health. Sequencing used memory (CD45RO+) T cells sorted from blood. The chain has TRBV3-1 and TRBJ2-1; D remains ambiguous. The CDR3 spells CASSQMRYNEQFF. CDR3 in DNA: TGTGCCAGCAGCCAAATGCGATACAATGAGCAGTTCTTC.